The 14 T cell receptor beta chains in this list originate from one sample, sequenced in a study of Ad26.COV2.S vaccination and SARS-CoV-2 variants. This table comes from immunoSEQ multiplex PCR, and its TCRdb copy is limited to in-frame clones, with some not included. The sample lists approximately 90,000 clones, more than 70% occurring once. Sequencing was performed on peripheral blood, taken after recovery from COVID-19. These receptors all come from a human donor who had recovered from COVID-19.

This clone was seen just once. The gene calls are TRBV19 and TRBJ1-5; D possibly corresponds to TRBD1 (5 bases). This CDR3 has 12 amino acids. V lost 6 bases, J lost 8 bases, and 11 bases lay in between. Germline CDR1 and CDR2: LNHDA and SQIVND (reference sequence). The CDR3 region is CASSREVEPQHF. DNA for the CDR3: TGTGCCAGTAGCAGGGAAGTCGAGCCCCAGCATTTT.

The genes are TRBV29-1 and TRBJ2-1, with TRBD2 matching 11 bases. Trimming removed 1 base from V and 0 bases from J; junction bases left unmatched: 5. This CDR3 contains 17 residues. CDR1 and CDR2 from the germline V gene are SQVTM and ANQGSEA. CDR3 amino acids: CSVEGLAGGISYNEQFF. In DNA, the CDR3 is TGCAGCGTTGAAGGGCTAGCGGGAGGTATCTCCTACAATGAGCAGTTCTTC.

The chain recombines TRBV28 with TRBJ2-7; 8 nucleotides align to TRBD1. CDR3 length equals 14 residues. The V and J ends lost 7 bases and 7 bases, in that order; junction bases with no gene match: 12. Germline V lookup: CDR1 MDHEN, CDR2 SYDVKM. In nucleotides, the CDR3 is TGTGCCAGCAACCCGGACAGGGTGGTGTTGGAGCAGTACTTC. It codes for CASNPDRVVLEQYF.

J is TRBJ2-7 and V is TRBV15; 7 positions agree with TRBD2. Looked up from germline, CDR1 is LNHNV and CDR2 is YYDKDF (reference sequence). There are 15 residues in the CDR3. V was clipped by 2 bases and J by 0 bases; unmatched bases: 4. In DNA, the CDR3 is TGTGCCACCAGCAGAACCGCGGGAGCCTCCTACGAGCAGTACTTC. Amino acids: CATSRTAGASYEQYF.

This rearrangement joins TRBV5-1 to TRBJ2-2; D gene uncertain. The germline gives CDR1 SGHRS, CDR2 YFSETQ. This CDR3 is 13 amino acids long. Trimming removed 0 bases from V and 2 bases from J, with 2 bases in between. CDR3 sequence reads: CASSLVNTGELFF. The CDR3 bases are TGCGCCAGCAGCTTGGTAAACACCGGGGAGCTGTTTTTT.

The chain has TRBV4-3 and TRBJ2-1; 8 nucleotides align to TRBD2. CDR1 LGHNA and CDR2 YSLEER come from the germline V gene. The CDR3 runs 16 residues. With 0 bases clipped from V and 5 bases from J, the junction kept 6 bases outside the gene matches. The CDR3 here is CASSQDQLAVNNEQFF. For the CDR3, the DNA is TGCGCCAGCAGCCAAGATCAACTAGCGGTCAACAATGAGCAGTTCTTC.

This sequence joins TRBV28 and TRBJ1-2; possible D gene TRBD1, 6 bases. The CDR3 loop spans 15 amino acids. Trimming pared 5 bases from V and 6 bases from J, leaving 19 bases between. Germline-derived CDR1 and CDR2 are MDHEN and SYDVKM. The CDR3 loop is CASSPHFDRLNGYTF. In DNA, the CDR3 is TGTGCCAGCAGTCCTCACTTTGACAGGCTAAATGGCTACACCTTC.

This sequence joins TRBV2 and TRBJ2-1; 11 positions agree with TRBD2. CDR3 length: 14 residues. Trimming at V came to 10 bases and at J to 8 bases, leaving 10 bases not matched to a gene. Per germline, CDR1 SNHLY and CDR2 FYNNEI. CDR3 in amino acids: CATLLAGDRHEQFF. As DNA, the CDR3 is TGTGCCACTTTACTAGCGGGAGATCGGCATGAGCAGTTCTTC.

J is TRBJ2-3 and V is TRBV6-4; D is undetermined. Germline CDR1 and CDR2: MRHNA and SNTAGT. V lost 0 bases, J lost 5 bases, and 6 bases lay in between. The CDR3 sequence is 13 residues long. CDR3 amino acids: CASSDSMGDTQYF. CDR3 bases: TGTGCCAGCAGTGACTCGATGGGAGATACGCAGTATTTT.

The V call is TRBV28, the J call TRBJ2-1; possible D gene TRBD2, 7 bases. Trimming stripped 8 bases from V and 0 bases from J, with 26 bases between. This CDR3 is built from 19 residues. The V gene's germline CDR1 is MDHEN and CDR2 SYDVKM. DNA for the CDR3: TGTGCCAGCTGTAAAGGGGGGTGGCGGGAGAGGAACTCCTACAATGAGCAGTTCTTC. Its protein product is CASCKGGWRERNSYNEQFF.

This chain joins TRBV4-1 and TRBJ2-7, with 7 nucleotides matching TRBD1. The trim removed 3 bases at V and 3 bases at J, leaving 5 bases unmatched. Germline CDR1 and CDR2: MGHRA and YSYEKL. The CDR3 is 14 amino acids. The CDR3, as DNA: TGCGCCAGCAGCCAGAGACAGGGCCACTACGAGCAGTACTTC. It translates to CASSQRQGHYEQYF.

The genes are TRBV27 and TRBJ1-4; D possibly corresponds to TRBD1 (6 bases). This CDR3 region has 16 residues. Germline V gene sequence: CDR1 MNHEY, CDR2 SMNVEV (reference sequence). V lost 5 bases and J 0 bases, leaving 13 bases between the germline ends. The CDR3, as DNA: TGTGCCAGCAGTCGGACAGAAACTTCAACTAATGAAAAACTGTTTTTT. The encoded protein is CASSRTETSTNEKLFF. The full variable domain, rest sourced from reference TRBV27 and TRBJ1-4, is EAQVTQNPRYLITVTGKKLTVTCSQNMNHEYMSWYRQDPGLGLRQIYYSMNVEVTDKGDVPEGYKVSRKEKRNFPLILESPSPNQTSLYFCASSRTETSTNEKLFFGSGTQLSVL.

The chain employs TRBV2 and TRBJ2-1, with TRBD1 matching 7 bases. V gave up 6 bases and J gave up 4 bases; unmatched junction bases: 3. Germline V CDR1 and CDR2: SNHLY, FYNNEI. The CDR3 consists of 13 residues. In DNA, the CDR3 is TGTGCCAGCAGGGGGACAGATTACAATGAGCAGTTCTTC. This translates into CASRGTDYNEQFF.

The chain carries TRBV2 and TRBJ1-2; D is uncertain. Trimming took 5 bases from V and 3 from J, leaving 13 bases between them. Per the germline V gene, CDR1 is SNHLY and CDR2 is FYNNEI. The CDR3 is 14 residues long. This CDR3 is CASSLGEVYYGYTF. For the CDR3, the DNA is TGTGCCAGCAGTCTCGGGGAAGTGTACTATGGCTACACCTTC.